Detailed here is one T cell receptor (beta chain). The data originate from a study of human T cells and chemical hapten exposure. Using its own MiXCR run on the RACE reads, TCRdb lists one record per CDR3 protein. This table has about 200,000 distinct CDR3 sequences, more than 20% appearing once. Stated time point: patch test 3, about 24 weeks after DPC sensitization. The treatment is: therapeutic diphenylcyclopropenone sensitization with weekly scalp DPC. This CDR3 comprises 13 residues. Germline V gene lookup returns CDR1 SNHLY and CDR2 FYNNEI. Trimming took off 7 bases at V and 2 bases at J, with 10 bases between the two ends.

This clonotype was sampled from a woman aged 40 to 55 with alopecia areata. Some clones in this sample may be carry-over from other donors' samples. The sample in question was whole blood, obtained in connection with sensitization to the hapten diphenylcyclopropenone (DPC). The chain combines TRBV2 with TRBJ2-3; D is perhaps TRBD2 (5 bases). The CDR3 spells CASTERYTDTQYF. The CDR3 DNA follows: TGTGCCAGCACGGAGCGGTACACAGATACGCAGTATTTT.